This TCR beta chain stems from a study of CD8 T cells in Susac syndrome. This CDR3 spans 16 amino acids. Germline CDR1 KGHDR, CDR2 SFDVKD. The J segment lost 2 bases and the V segment lost 6 bases, leaving 8 bases of the junction unmatched. Reverse transcription of about 0.5 to 1 ug RNA was carried out with random hexamers. A multiplex approach, immunoSEQ multiplex PCR, amplified TCR beta CDR3 across 54 Vbeta and 13 Jbeta. TCRdb redid the calling of the immunoSEQ multiplex PCR reads with MiXCR, one entry per CDR3 protein. This sample has 200,000 or so distinct CDR3 sequences, with about 96% found just once. It was treatment-naive patients with stable or active relapsing-remitting disease who made up the multiple sclerosis controls. TEMRA cells were FACS-enriched and CD8+ and CD4+ T cells negatively isolated.

Sequencing used CD4+ T cells from PBMCs. The clonotype comes from a human donor with multiple sclerosis. The chain uses TRBV24-1 and TRBJ2-1, with 8 nucleotides matching TRBD2. DNA of the CDR3: TGTGCCACCAGTAAGGGACTCGGGGGGGCCTACAATGAGCAGTTCTTC. It translates to CATSKGLGGAYNEQFF.